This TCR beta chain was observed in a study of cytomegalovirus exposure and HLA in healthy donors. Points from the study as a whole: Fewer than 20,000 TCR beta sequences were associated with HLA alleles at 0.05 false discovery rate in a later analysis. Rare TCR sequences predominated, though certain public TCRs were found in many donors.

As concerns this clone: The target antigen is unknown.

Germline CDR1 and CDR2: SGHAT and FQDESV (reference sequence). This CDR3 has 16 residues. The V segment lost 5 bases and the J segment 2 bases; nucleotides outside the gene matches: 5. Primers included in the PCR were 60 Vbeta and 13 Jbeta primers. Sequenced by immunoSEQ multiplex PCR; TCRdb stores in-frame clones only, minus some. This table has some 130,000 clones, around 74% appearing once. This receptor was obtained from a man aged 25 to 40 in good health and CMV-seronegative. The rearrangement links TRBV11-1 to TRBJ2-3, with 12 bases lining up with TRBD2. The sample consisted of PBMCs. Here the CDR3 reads CASSLGLAGHTDTQYF. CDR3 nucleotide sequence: TGTGCCAGCAGCCTCGGACTAGCGGGGCACACAGATACGCAGTATTTT.